This T cell receptor beta chain stems from a study of blood T cell repertoires in COVID-19. About the research overall: Acute and convalescent COVID-19 samples came from the United States, Italy and Spain. From T cells, B-cell-depleted T cells, or PBMCs came the material, which was cDNA or gDNA.

Per the original data handling: Researchers report that nucleated cell counts were estimated from reference gene primer amplification. The repertoire was sequenced with immunoSEQ multiplex PCR; TCRdb's copy has only in-frame clones and lacks some. V and J calls and clone size are those listed in that table; D and trimming were worked out from the DNA. The sample consists of roughly 290,000 clones, roughly 86% of them appearing once. Germline CDR1 is SGHVS and CDR2 is FNYEAQ. The germline V and J ends were trimmed by 2 bases and 5 bases, with 10 bases remaining between them. This CDR3 has 14 residues.

The origin of this receptor is a woman aged 45-65 years who had recovered from COVID-19. What was sequenced was peripheral blood. The J gene is TRBJ1-5, the V gene TRBV7-6; D gene unclear. This CDR3 reads CASSLNGRDQPQHF. The CDR3 nucleotides are TGTGCCAGCAGCTTAAATGGTCGGGATCAGCCCCAGCATTTT. Complete variable domain (other parts from reference TRBV7-6 and TRBJ1-5): GAGVSQSPRYKVTKRGQDVALRCDPISGHVSLYWYRQALGQGPEFLTYFNYEAQQDKSGLPNDRFSAERPEGSISTLTIQRTEQRDSAMYRCASSLNGRDQPQHFGDGTRLSIL.